A selection of T cell receptor beta chains follows, all from one sample in a study of T cell responses to AZD1222 COVID-19 vaccine. TCRdb's copy holds only in-frame clones and misses some; the assay was immunoSEQ multiplex PCR. The table shows around 190,000 clones, with 80% to 95% occurring only once. The sample was peripheral blood, taken on day 0 of AZD1222 vaccination. These receptors were obtained from an adult in good health. Each CDR3 is given with its conserved first and last residue. Each record gives: CDR3 protein, CDR3 DNA, V gene, CDR3 length, D gene, clone size, J gene. A D gene is named only where the DNA matches it firmly. A row's size may be missing; if present it is once, few, many or a size class.

CASSEGTYYEQYF | TGTGCCAGCAGTGAAGGGACGTACTACGAGCAGTACTTC | TRBV2 | 13 | . | . | TRBJ2-7
CARSLSRGGGYTF | TGTGCCAGAAGCTTGTCTCGGGGGGGTGGCTACACCTTC | TRBV5-3 | 13 | . | . | TRBJ1-2
CAGGERAGYGYTF | TGTGCCGGGGGGGAAAGGGCGGGCTATGGCTACACCTTC | TRBV7-2 | 13 | . | once | TRBJ1-2
CASSPGQTLAKNIQYF | TGTGCCAGCTCACCCGGGCAGACACTAGCCAAAAACATTCAGTACTTC | TRBV18 | 16 | . | . | TRBJ2-4
CASSTRQGIENTIYF | TGTGCCAGCAGCACCCGACAGGGAATCGAAAACACCATATATTTT | TRBV9 | 15 | TRBD1 | . | TRBJ1-3
CASRVGTGKEKLFF | TGCGCCAGCAGAGTAGGGACAGGGAAAGAAAAACTGTTTTTT | TRBV5-1 | 14 | TRBD1 | . | TRBJ1-4
CASSSGPILATNEKLFF | TGTGCCAGCAGCTCTGGACCGATCCTTGCAACTAATGAAAAACTGTTTTTT | TRBV5-4 | 17 | . | . | TRBJ1-4
CAWSPTGDQPQHF | TGTGCCTGGAGTCCTACAGGGGATCAGCCCCAGCATTTT | TRBV30 | 13 | TRBD1 | . | TRBJ1-5
CAISDREGGSNQPQHF | TGTGCCATCAGTGACAGGGAGGGAGGGAGCAATCAGCCCCAGCATTTT | TRBV10-3 | 16 | . | few | TRBJ1-5
CASSYDPGRLIYNEQFF | TGTGCCAGCAGTTACGATCCTGGACGGCTAATCTACAATGAGCAGTTCTTC | TRBV6-2/TRBV6-3 | 17 | . | once | TRBJ2-1
CASSKTSSRGEQFF | TGTGCCAGCAGTAAGACTAGTAGTAGAGGTGAGCAGTTCTTC | TRBV2 | 14 | . | . | TRBJ2-1
CASSQAGLAGTDTQYF | TGCGCCAGCAGCCAAGCGGGACTAGCGGGCACAGATACGCAGTATTTT | TRBV4-1 | 16 | TRBD2 | few | TRBJ2-3
CATSEVGNTGELFF | TGTGCCACCAGTGAAGTAGGGAATACCGGGGAGCTGTTTTTT | TRBV24-1 | 14 | . | . | TRBJ2-2
CASSEAGSIGGYTF | TGTGCCAGCAGTGAAGCGGGCAGTATTGGTGGCTACACCTTC | TRBV2 | 14 | . | . | TRBJ1-2
CASSPWTGRDGGYTF | TGTGCCAGCAGTCCCTGGACAGGGAGGGACGGTGGCTACACCTTC | TRBV27 | 15 | TRBD1 | . | TRBJ1-2
CASRGGSNQPQHF | TGTGCCAGCAGGGGTGGTAGCAATCAGCCCCAGCATTTT | TRBV4-2 | 13 | . | . | TRBJ1-5
CASSLAATEAFF | TGTGCCAGCAGCTTAGCGGCCACTGAAGCTTTCTTT | TRBV13 | 12 | . | . | TRBJ1-1
CASSIGTVNTGELFF | TGTGCCAGTAGTATCGGGACAGTTAACACCGGGGAGCTGTTTTTT | TRBV19 | 15 | TRBD1 | . | TRBJ2-2
CASGIQGDSPLHF | TGTGCCAGCGGGATACAGGGAGATTCACCCCTCCACTTT | TRBV21-1 | 13 | . | once | TRBJ1-6
CASSPTPLGQEKLFF | TGTGCCAGCAGCCCCACACCCTTGGGACAGGAAAAACTGTTTTTT | TRBV5-4 | 15 | TRBD1 | . | TRBJ1-4
CASSLRAGATGELFF | TGTGCCAGCAGCTTGCGAGCGGGGGCTACCGGGGAGCTGTTTTTT | TRBV5-4 | 15 | TRBD2 | . | TRBJ2-2
CASRAARTGNGYTF | TGTGCCAGTAGGGCCGCCCGTACAGGGAATGGCTACACCTTC | TRBV19 | 14 | . | . | TRBJ1-2
CASSPTTSGVQETQYF | TGTGCCAGCAGCCCGACGACTAGCGGAGTACAAGAGACCCAGTACTTC | TRBV5-4 | 16 | TRBD2 | . | TRBJ2-5
CASSYTPGTGRDGYTF | TGTGCCAGCAGTTACACGCCGGGGACAGGAAGAGATGGCTACACCTTC | TRBV6-5 | 16 | TRBD1 | . | TRBJ1-2
CASSRDRGSLLSGNTIYF | TGTGCCAGCAGCCGGGACAGGGGTTCTCTCCTCTCTGGAAACACCATATATTTT | TRBV7-8 | 18 | TRBD1 | . | TRBJ1-3
CATSRDRGSPLHF | TGTGCCACCAGCAGGGACAGGGGATCACCCCTCCACTTT | TRBV15 | 13 | TRBD1 | . | TRBJ1-6
CASSLGSSTIYF | TGCGCCAGCAGCTTGGGGTCAAGCACCATATATTTT | TRBV5-1 | 12 | . | . | TRBJ1-3
CASSQAELSSGANVLTF | TGTGCCAGCAGCCAAGCGGAACTCTCTTCTGGGGCCAACGTCCTGACTTTC | TRBV4-2 | 17 | . | once | TRBJ2-6
CASSPRSINEKLFF | TGTGCCAGCTCACCACGGTCTATTAATGAAAAACTGTTTTTT | TRBV18 | 14 | . | . | TRBJ1-4
CASSWATVADTQYF | TGTGCCAGCAGTTGGGCCACCGTTGCAGATACGCAGTATTTT | TRBV6-2/TRBV6-3 | 14 | . | . | TRBJ2-3
CASSLDRGPYNEQFF | TGTGCCAGCAGCTTGGACAGGGGGCCCTACAATGAGCAGTTCTTC | TRBV7-9 | 15 | TRBD1 | . | TRBJ2-1
CASSYRTGGARTEAFF | TGTGCCAGCAGTTACCGGACAGGGGGCGCGAGGACTGAAGCTTTCTTT | TRBV6-6 | 16 | TRBD1 | . | TRBJ1-1
CASSLGANEKLFF | TGTGCCAGCAGTTTGGGGGCTAATGAAAAACTGTTTTTT | TRBV12-3/TRBV12-4 | 13 | . | . | TRBJ1-4
CASSYSQGLGGYTF | TGTGCCAGCAGTTACTCGCAGGGCCTAGGGGGCTACACCTTC | TRBV6-6 | 14 | . | . | TRBJ1-2
CASRPKERGSNQPQHF | TGTGCCAGCAGACCCAAGGAGAGGGGAAGCAATCAGCCCCAGCATTTT | TRBV5-8 | 16 | . | . | TRBJ1-5
CASSFGTGGYEQYF | TGCGCCAGCAGCTTCGGGACAGGGGGCTACGAGCAGTACTTC | TRBV5-1 | 14 | TRBD1 | . | TRBJ2-7
CASSKGGLIQETQYF | TGTGCCAGTAGTAAGGGGGGACTAATTCAAGAGACCCAGTACTTC | TRBV19 | 15 | . | . | TRBJ2-5
CASSLRLRASNQPQHF | TGTGCCAGCAGCCTACGGCTCAGAGCGAGCAATCAGCCCCAGCATTTT | TRBV28 | 16 | . | . | TRBJ1-5
CSAATFTGNTIYF | TGCAGCGCAGCGACCTTTACCGGAAACACCATATATTTT | TRBV29-1 | 13 | . | . | TRBJ1-3
CASHRQGAGGYTF | TGTGCCAGCCATCGACAGGGGGCTGGTGGCTACACCTTC | TRBV6-5 | 13 | TRBD1 | . | TRBJ1-2
CASSRSAESPASGYTF | TGTGCCAGCAGCAGAAGTGCCGAGTCACCCGCGAGCGGCTACACCTTC | TRBV6-6 | 16 | . | . | TRBJ1-2
CASSDRTEAFF | TGTGCCAGTAGTGACAGGACTGAAGCTTTCTTT | TRBV19 | 11 | . | . | TRBJ1-1
CASSSPEGYTF | TGTGCCAGCAGTAGCCCGGAGGGCTACACCTTC | TRBV6-5 | 11 | . | . | TRBJ1-2
CASSDQGGREQYF | TGCGCCAGCAGTGACCAGGGGGGGCGTGAGCAGTACTTC | TRBV10-1 | 13 | . | . | TRBJ2-7
CASTEQGQPQHF | TGTGCCAGCACTGAACAAGGTCAGCCCCAGCATTTT | TRBV2 | 12 | . | . | TRBJ1-5
CASSSQGTGPREAFF | TGTGCCAGCAGTTCCCAAGGGACAGGCCCTAGGGAAGCTTTCTTT | TRBV6-5 | 15 | TRBD1 | . | TRBJ1-1
CASSPGQVYEQYF | TGTGCCAGCAGTCCGGGACAAGTCTACGAGCAGTACTTC | TRBV7-3 | 13 | . | . | TRBJ2-7
CASSPGGGAWTDTQYF | TGTGCCAGCAGTCCGGGAGGGGGGGCTTGGACAGATACGCAGTATTTT | TRBV6-2/TRBV6-3 | 16 | TRBD2 | . | TRBJ2-3
CASSSLPGGYEQYF | TGTGCCAGCAGTTCTCTCCCGGGAGGCTACGAGCAGTACTTC | TRBV27 | 14 | TRBD2 | few | TRBJ2-7
CATSRGRGEKLFF | TGTGCCACCAGCCGGGGACGGGGGGAAAAACTGTTTTTT | TRBV15 | 13 | . | . | TRBJ1-4